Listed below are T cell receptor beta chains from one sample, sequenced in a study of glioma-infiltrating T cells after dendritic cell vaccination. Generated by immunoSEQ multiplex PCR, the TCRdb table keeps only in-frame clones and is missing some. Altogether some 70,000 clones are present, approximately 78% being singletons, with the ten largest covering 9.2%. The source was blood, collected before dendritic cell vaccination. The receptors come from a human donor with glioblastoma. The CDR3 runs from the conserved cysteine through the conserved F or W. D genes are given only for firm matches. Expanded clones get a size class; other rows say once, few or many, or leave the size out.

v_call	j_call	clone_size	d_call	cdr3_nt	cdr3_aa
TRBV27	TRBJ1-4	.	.	TGTGCCAGCAGTACCCGGGAGAGGGGATCTTCTACTAATGAAAAACTGTTTTTT	CASSTRERGSSTNEKLFF
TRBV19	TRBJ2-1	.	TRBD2	TGTGCCAGTAGTCCCAGCGGGGGGGCAATCCAGCAGTTCTTC	CASSPSGGAIQQFF
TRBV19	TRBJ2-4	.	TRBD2	TGTGCCAGTAGCGGGGGGGCTGAAAACATTCAGTACTTC	CASSGGAENIQYF
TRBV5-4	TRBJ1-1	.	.	TGTGCCAGCAGCCTGACTGATATGAACACTGAAGCTTTCTTT	CASSLTDMNTEAFF
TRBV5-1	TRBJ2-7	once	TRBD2	TGCGCCAGCAGCCCGACTAGCGGGGGGGCTTCCTACGAGCAGTACTTC	CASSPTSGGASYEQYF
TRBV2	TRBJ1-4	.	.	TGTGCCAGCAGTGAACGCAGGTATAATGAAAAACTGTTTTTT	CASSERRYNEKLFF
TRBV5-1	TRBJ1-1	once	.	TGCGCCAGCAGCCTGGCAGGGGTGGGGACTGAAGCTTTCTTT	CASSLAGVGTEAFF
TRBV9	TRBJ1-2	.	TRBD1	TGTGCCAGCAGCGCCTTACAGGGGCCCTCTAACTATGGCTACACCTTC	CASSALQGPSNYGYTF
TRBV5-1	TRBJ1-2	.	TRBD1	TGCGCCAGCACCCGGGACAGGGGAAACTATGGCTACACCTTC	CASTRDRGNYGYTF
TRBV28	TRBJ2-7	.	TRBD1	TGTGCCAGCATCACAGGGGACAGCGAGCAGTACTTC	CASITGDSEQYF
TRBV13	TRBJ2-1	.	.	TGTGCCAGCAGCCCAAGCGCCGGGACTGCCTACAATGAGCAGTTCTTC	CASSPSAGTAYNEQFF
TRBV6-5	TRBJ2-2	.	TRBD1	TGTGCCAGCAGTCCAAGGCAGGGGGCGGGCGGGGAGCTGTTTTTT	CASSPRQGAGGELFF
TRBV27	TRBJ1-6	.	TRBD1	TGTGCCAACAAATCCGGGACAGGGATTCGGGTTTTT	CANKSGTGIRVF
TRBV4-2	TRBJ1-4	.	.	TGTGCCAGCAGCCCTGCAACTAATGAAAAACTGTTTTTT	CASSPATNEKLFF
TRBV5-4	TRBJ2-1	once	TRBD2	TGTGCCAGCAGCTTGGTTCCGGGGGGTTCCTACAATAAGCAGTTCTTC	CASSLVPGGSYNKQFF
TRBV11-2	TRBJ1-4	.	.	TGTGCCAGCAGCTATGGGGGGGAAAAACTGTTTTTT	CASSYGGEKLFF
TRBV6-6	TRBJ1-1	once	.	TGTGCCAGCAGTTATCCAGGAGGAATGAACACTGAAGCTTTCTTT	CASSYPGGMNTEAFF
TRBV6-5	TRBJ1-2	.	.	TGTGCCAGCAGCCTAAGCTCAGGGCGGAACGGCTACACCTTC	CASSLSSGRNGYTF
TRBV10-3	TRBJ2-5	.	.	TGTGCCATCAGCCCACGGGCGGCCCCAGGGGAGACCCAGTACTTC	CAISPRAAPGETQYF
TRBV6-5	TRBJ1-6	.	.	TGTGCCAGCAGTGTGAGGTTAGCCTATAATTCACCCCTCCACTTT	CASSVRLAYNSPLHF
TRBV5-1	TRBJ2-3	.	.	TGCGCCAGCAGCTTGGCCGGCGGAGCAGATACGCAGTATTTT	CASSLAGGADTQYF
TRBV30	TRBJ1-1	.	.	TGTGCCTGGAGAAGGCGGGACACTGAAGCTTTCTTT	CAWRRRDTEAFF
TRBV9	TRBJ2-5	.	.	TGTGCCAGCAGCGTAGGAGTCGGGGGGCAGATGGGAGAGACCCAGTACTTC	CASSVGVGGQMGETQYF
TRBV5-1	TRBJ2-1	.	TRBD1	TGCGCCAGCAGTCGGGACAGGGAATATGAGCAGTTCTTC	CASSRDREYEQFF
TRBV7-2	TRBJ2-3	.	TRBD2	TGTGCCAGCAGCCCCATCGGGGGGGGCCCAGATACGCAGTATTTT	CASSPIGGGPDTQYF
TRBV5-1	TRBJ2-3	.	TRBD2	TGCGCCAGCAGCTTGGGCGGGGGAAGCACAGATACGCAGTATTTT	CASSLGGGSTDTQYF
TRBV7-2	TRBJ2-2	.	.	TGTGCCAGCAGCTTCGGAGCAGGGTCCACCGGGGAGCTGTTTTTT	CASSFGAGSTGELFF
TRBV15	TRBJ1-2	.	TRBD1	TGTGCCACCAGCAGATCCGGACAGGGGAGTAACTATGGCTACACCTTC	CATSRSGQGSNYGYTF
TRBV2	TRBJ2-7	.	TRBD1	TGTGCCAGCAGTGCCTCCGACAGGGGCCACGAGCAGTACTTC	CASSASDRGHEQYF
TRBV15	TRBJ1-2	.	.	TGTGCCACCAGCAGAGTGCGGGGGGCGAACTATGGCTACACCTTC	CATSRVRGANYGYTF
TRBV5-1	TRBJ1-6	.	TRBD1	TGCGCCAGCAGCTTGACAGGGGGCTATAATTCACCCCTCCACTTT	CASSLTGGYNSPLHF
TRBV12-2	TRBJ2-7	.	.	TGTGCAAGTCGCGCCCTTTTCGGGGTAGCTTTGGAGCAGTACTTC	CASRALFGVALEQYF